This T cell receptor (beta chain) emerged from a study of human thymus T cells. Findings of the study overall: Within thymic and blood repertoires, V and J gene usage appeared to be biased. Related research described strongly overlapping thymic repertoires in unrelated people.

The table came from immunoSEQ multiplex PCR; TCRdb's copy has only in-frame clones and leaves some out. The table includes some 130,000 clones, around 94% detected once. Resections from corrective heart surgery provided thymus tissue. The ends were cut back, 0 bases at V and 5 bases at J, with 19 bases in the middle. Germline V gene sequence: CDR1 LGHNA, CDR2 YSLEER. The CDR3 covers 17 residues. Comment on this clone: Its antigen remains unknown.

This TCR derives from a boy younger than two with a congenital heart defect but otherwise immunologically healthy. The chain recombines TRBV4-3 with TRBJ2-5; D possibly matches TRBD1 or TRBD2 (5 bases each). Input material: thymus tissue. The CDR3 protein is CASSQDMRGQGKETQYF. DNA for the CDR3: TGCGCCAGCAGCCAAGATATGAGGGGCCAAGGGAAGGAGACCCAGTACTTC.